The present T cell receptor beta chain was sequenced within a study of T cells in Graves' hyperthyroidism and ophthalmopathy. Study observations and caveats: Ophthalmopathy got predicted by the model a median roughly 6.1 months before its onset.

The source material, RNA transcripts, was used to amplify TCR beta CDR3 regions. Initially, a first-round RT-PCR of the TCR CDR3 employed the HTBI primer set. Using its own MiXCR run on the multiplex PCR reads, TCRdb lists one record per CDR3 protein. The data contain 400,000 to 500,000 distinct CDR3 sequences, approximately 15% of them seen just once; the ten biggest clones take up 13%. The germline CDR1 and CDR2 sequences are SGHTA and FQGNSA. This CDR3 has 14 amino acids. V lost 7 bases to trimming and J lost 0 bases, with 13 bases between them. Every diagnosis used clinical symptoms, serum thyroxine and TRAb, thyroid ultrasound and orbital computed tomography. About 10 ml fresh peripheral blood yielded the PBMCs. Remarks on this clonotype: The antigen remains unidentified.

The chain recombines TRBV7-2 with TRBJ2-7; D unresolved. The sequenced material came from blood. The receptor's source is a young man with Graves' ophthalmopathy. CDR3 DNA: TGTGCCAGCACCCCACACCCCCTCTCCTACGAGCAGTACTTC. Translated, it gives CASTPHPLSYEQYF.